This TCR beta chain was captured in a study of blood T cell repertoires in COVID-19. Across the study: Italy, Spain and the United States were the sources of the convalescent and acute COVID-19 samples. The analysed material was cDNA or gDNA that came from T cells, B-cell-depleted T cells, or PBMCs.

Authors' processing steps: Amplification of reference gene primers was used by the study to estimate nucleated cell counts. The table came from immunoSEQ multiplex PCR; TCRdb's copy has only in-frame clones and leaves some out. V and J calls and clone size follow that table, whereas D and trimming were derived from the DNA. The sample lists roughly 130,000 clones; under 85% were seen once. The CDR3 spans 15 residues. CDR1 is KGHSH and CDR2 is LQKENI in the germline V gene. V was cut by 4 bases and J by 2 bases, with 14 bases left in between. The sequencing input was peripheral blood. This TCR came from a man aged 40-49 years with active or convalescent COVID-19. J is TRBJ1-2 and V is TRBV18; D might be TRBD1 (5 bases). CDR3 coding DNA: TGTGCCAGCTCACGTGACAGCGTAGACAACTATGGCTACACCTTC. It yields the protein CASSRDSVDNYGYTF. The full variable domain, its missing parts supplied by reference TRBV18 and TRBJ1-2, is NAGVMQNPRHLVRRRGQEARLRCSPMKGHSHVYWYRQLPEEGLKFMVYLQKENIIDESGMPKERFSAEFPKEGPSILRIQQVVRGDSAAYFCASSRDSVDNYGYTFGSGTRLTVV.